What follows describes a single T cell receptor beta chain. The data were taken from a study of cytomegalovirus exposure and HLA in healthy donors. In germline, CDR1 is MNHEY, CDR2 SMNVEV (reference sequence). Trimming cost V 4 bases and J 8 bases, with 8 bases left between them. The CDR3 loop spans 11 amino acids. The primer mix had 60 Vbeta and 13 Jbeta primers. Some clones are missing from TCRdb's copy, which holds only in-frame ones; the method was immunoSEQ multiplex PCR. The table shows some 120,000 clones, with 75% to 90% occurring only once. The sequencing input was PBMCs. The receptor was isolated from a young man in good health and CMV-seronegative. The chain carries TRBV27 and TRBJ1-1; D perhaps matches TRBD1 (5 bases). The CDR3 loop reads CASSSGHEAFF. CDR3 coding DNA: TGTGCCAGCAGTTCCGGACACGAAGCTTTCTTT.